This T cell receptor (beta chain) was captured by sequencing in a study of control samples from healthy donors and cancer patients. TCRdb's table, derived via immunoSEQ multiplex PCR, lists solely in-frame clones and lacks some. The sample includes approximately 100,000 clones, around 89% of them seen just once. This CDR3 region has 15 residues. The ends were cut back, 4 bases at V and 8 bases at J, with 18 bases in the middle. CDR1 LNHDA and CDR2 SQIVND come from the germline V gene (reference sequence). The chain has TRBV19 and TRBJ2-1; D may be TRBD1 or TRBD2 (5 bases each). The sequence was collected from a man younger than 40 in good health. The sample consisted of blood. DNA for the CDR3: TGTGCCAGTAGTAAGGGACCCCAAAGCCAGGATGAGCAGTTCTTC. As protein: CASSKGPQSQDEQFF.